This entry lists 19 T cell receptor beta chains sequenced from one sample in a study of T-cell reconstitution after alpha-beta-depleted transplantation in children. Unique molecular identifiers tagged the TCRbeta library. TCRdb redid the calling of the PCR reads with MiXCR, one entry per CDR3 protein. The profile shows around 130,000 distinct CDR3 sequences, 9.5% to 10% of them singletons. This specimen was PBMCs, mostly from graft donor cells, taken 180 days after TCRalphabeta/CD19-depleted stem cell transplant. The receptors here all came from a girl under three years old who had a stem cell transplant for combined immunodeficiency, so the T cells may come from the graft donor.

In its sample, this clonotype was seen a few times. The chain links TRBV20-1 to TRBJ2-1, with 10 bases identical to TRBD2. From germline, CDR1 is DFQATT and CDR2 SNEGSKA (reference sequence). The CDR3 has 13 amino acids. V was clipped by 6 bases and J by 3 bases; unmatched bases: 2. The chain's CDR3 is CSAGLADYNEQFF. CDR3 sequence (DNA): TGCAGTGCCGGACTAGCGGACTACAATGAGCAGTTCTTC.

This clonotype occurred a few times. The J gene is TRBJ2-5, the V gene TRBV10-3; no clear D gene. The CDR3 has 12 amino acids. V was clipped by 4 bases and J by 3 bases, with 6 bases between them. Germline-derived CDR1 and CDR2 are ENHRY and SYGVKD. DNA for the CDR3: TGTGCCATCAGTGTTGAGGAAGAGACCCAGTACTTC. It encodes CAISVEEETQYF.

The V call is TRBV18, the J call TRBJ1-5, with TRBD1 matching over 8 bases. V dropped 6 bases and J dropped 7; count of bases not matched to a gene: 8. CDR3 length: 14 amino acids. Germline assignment: CDR1 KGHSH and CDR2 LQKENI. As DNA, the CDR3 is TGTGCCAGCTCCCCAGACAGGGGCGCACAGCCCCAGCATTTT. This encodes CASSPDRGAQPQHF.

This clonotype was seen many times. The genes are TRBV9 and TRBJ2-7, with D perhaps matching TRBD1 or TRBD2 (5 bases each). Per the germline V gene, CDR1 is SGDLS and CDR2 is YYNGEE. The CDR3 consists of 14 residues. Trimming took 4 bases from V and 2 from J, leaving 13 bases between them. This CDR3 reads CASSPRDGTYEQYF. In DNA, the CDR3 is TGTGCCAGCAGCCCCCGGGACGGTACCTACGAGCAGTACTTC.

This clonotype occurred a few times. The chain combines TRBV20-1 with TRBJ1-2, with D perhaps TRBD1 (6 bases). Germline V gene lookup returns CDR1 DFQATT and CDR2 SNEGSKA (reference sequence). Trimming shortened V by 6 bases and J by 4 bases, and 15 bases separated the two germline ends. The CDR3 sequence is 13 residues long. CDR3 DNA: TGCAGTGCCATAGTTACAGGGATCTATGGCTACACCTTC. Amino acid sequence: CSAIVTGIYGYTF.

This clonotype was observed many times. This chain joins TRBV29-1 and TRBJ2-2; 8 positions agree with TRBD1. The CDR3 is 14 residues long. Germline CDR1 reads SQVTM; CDR2 reads ANQGSEA. The V gene end was trimmed by 7 bases and the J gene end by 4 bases; junction bases not matched to a gene: 8. CDR3 nucleotides: TGCAGCGGTCTGTGGACAGGGACCACCGGGGAGCTGTTTTTT. Translated: CSGLWTGTTGELFF.

In this sample, this clonotype turned up a few times. The CDR3 region is CASSFVAGGPSSYNEQFF. The CDR3 DNA follows: TGCGCCAGCAGCTTCGTAGCGGGAGGTCCAAGCTCCTACAATGAGCAGTTCTTC. The chain combines TRBV5-1 with TRBJ2-1; 10 bases agree with TRBD2. V lost 2 bases, J lost 0 bases, and 8 bases stayed unmatched. Germline CDR1 reads SGHRS; CDR2 reads YFSETQ. The CDR3 covers 18 residues.

The chain recombines TRBV29-1 with TRBJ2-3, with D unresolved. CDR1 is SQVTM, CDR2 ANQGSEA, per germline. V lost 3 bases to trimming and J lost 3 bases, with 7 bases between them. The CDR3 is 12 residues long. The CDR3 DNA sequence: TGCAGCGTTGATCCAGCTACAGATACGCAGTATTTT. Its translation is CSVDPATDTQYF.

The rearrangement uses TRBV20-1 and TRBJ2-3; no clear D. Deletions cut 6 bases from V and 5 bases from J, with 15 bases between. The CDR3 sequence is 13 residues long. Germline V gene lookup returns CDR1 DFQATT and CDR2 SNEGSKA (reference sequence). The CDR3 protein is CSALDLNEDTQYF. CDR3 coding DNA: TGCAGTGCCCTGGACCTTAATGAAGATACGCAGTATTTT.

The chain uses TRBV7-3 and TRBJ1-1; D perhaps matches TRBD1 (5 bases). The V end lost 5 bases, the J end lost 4 bases, and 26 bases lay between the germline ends. The CDR3 totals 18 residues. The V gene's germline CDR1 is SGHTA and CDR2 FQGTGA. CDR3 DNA sequence: TGTGCCAGCAGCCCAATGCCAAAACATTTCAGGGAGATCACTGAAGCTTTCTTT. Protein: CASSPMPKHFREITEAFF. Complete variable domain (other parts from reference TRBV7-3 and TRBJ1-1): GAGVSQTPSNKVTEKGKYVELRCDPISGHTALYWYRQSLGQGPEFLIYFQGTGAADDSGLPNDRFFAVRPEGSVSTLKIQRTERGDSAVYLCASSPMPKHFREITEAFFGQGTRLTVV.

In this sample, this clonotype turned up many times. This sequence joins TRBV29-1 and TRBJ1-2; TRBD1 might be the D (5 bases). CDR1 is SQVTM, CDR2 ANQGSEA, per germline. V dropped 5 bases and J dropped 12 bases, with 16 bases sitting between them. The CDR3 is 11 residues long. The CDR3 loop reads CSVPGLLKNTF. The CDR3 DNA is TGCAGCGTTCCGGGACTGCTGAAAAACACCTTC.

This sequence joins TRBV5-1 and TRBJ2-7; D is perhaps TRBD2 (5 bases). V gave up 0 bases and J gave up 3 bases, with 10 bases separating them. This CDR3 spans 14 amino acids. Germline V lookup: CDR1 SGHRS, CDR2 YFSETQ. This CDR3 reads CASSLEIGNYEQYF. The CDR3 DNA reads TGCGCCAGCAGCTTGGAAATCGGGAACTACGAGCAGTACTTC.

This clonotype was counted only a few times. The V gene is TRBV4-3, the J gene TRBJ1-1; the D is unclear. The CDR3 contains 17 residues. Germline V lookup: CDR1 LGHNA, CDR2 YSLEER. With 0 bases removed from V and 0 bases from J, the gap between germline ends came to 14 bases. The CDR3 sequence: CASSQDSSWGMNTEAFF. CDR3 nucleotide sequence: TGCGCCAGCAGCCAAGATTCGTCCTGGGGAATGAACACTGAAGCTTTCTTT.

The J gene is TRBJ2-3, the V gene TRBV6-5; D possibly corresponds to TRBD2 (6 bases). Germline V gene lookup returns CDR1 MNHEY and CDR2 SVGAGI. V dropped 4 bases and J dropped 6 bases, with 14 bases sitting between them. The CDR3 runs 14 residues. CDR3 DNA: TGTGCCAGCAGTTTACTAGCCACCCCGGATACGCAGTATTTT. Its translation: CASSLLATPDTQYF.

The table lists this clonotype with many counts. J is TRBJ2-7 and V is TRBV7-6, with TRBD2 matching 7 bases. V was pared by 5 bases and J by 0 bases, with 4 bases of the junction left unmatched. There are 14 residues in the CDR3. CDR1 and CDR2 (germline): SGHVS, FNYEAQ. The CDR3 here is CASSPGTTSYEQYF. The CDR3 DNA is TGTGCCAGCAGCCCCGGGACTACCTCCTACGAGCAGTACTTC.

The chain couples TRBV7-2 to TRBJ2-2; D is unresolved. The CDR3 has 13 amino acids. Per germline, CDR1 SGHTA and CDR2 FQGNSA. Deletions cut 3 bases from V and 6 bases from J, with 8 bases between. CDR3 in DNA: TGTGCCAGCAGCTTTCTATACGCCGGGGAGCTGTTTTTT. Translating it yields CASSFLYAGELFF.

This clonotype was recorded a few times. The V gene is TRBV10-3, the J gene TRBJ2-7; 8 bases map to TRBD1. Germline CDR1 ENHRY, CDR2 SYGVKD. J lost 2 bases, V lost 4 bases, and 10 bases had no gene match. The CDR3 sequence is 16 residues long. Here the CDR3 reads CAISAATGEHTYEQYF. The CDR3 bases are TGTGCCATCAGTGCTGCGACAGGGGAGCACACCTACGAGCAGTACTTC.

V and J are TRBV7-2 and TRBJ2-1; TRBD2 might be the D (7 bases). The germline V and J ends were trimmed by 1 base and 15 bases, with 13 bases remaining between them. Germline loops: CDR1 SGHTA, CDR2 FQGNSA. The CDR3 has 12 amino acids. Here the CDR3 reads CASSLEGGVRFF. The CDR3 DNA follows: TGTGCCAGCAGCTTAGAGGGGGGGGTTCGGTTCTTC.

The chain is built from TRBV20-1 and TRBJ1-1; the D is unclear. This CDR3 contains 11 residues. Between the trimmed V and J ends, which lost 5 bases and 8 bases, there was a span of 12 bases. Germline V gives CDR1 DFQATT, CDR2 SNEGSKA (reference sequence). The CDR3 here is CSAPLAWEAFF. As DNA, the CDR3 is TGCAGTGCTCCCCTAGCATGGGAAGCTTTCTTT.